Presented here are 10 T cell receptor beta chains from one specimen sequenced in a study of shared clonotypes between healthy human individuals. Measured with immunoSEQ multiplex PCR; TCRdb has only the in-frame clones, and not every one. The sample has 200,000 to 250,000 clones; 65% are singletons. Sequenced input: memory CD4+ T cells sorted from blood. Regarding subset: CD45RA-negative fraction. These receptors were collected from a man aged 25-45 years in good health.

This clone came up once. The chain recombines TRBV5-1 with TRBJ2-3, with D possibly being TRBD2 (5 bases). This CDR3 spans 15 amino acids. The germline CDR1 and CDR2 sequences are SGHRS and YFSETQ. Trimming removed 0 bases at V and 2 bases at J, with 10 bases between. The CDR3 nucleotides read TGCGCCAGCAGCTTGGCCGGGGTGATCACAGATACGCAGTATTTT. Its protein is CASSLAGVITDTQYF. Complete variable domain (other parts from reference TRBV5-1 and TRBJ2-3): KAGVTQTPRYLIKTRGQQVTLSCSPISGHRSVSWYQQTPGQGLQFLFEYFSETQRNKGNFPGRFSGRQFSNSRSEMNVSTLELGDSALYLCASSLAGVITDTQYFGPGTRLTVL.

The chain recombines TRBV7-7 with TRBJ2-1; no clear D. Germline V gives CDR1 SSHAT, CDR2 FNYEAQ (reference sequence). Trimming shortened V by 5 bases and J by 1 base, and 15 bases separated the two germline ends. The CDR3 contains 16 residues. The CDR3 spells CASSPGLGRSYNEQFF. The CDR3 nucleotides are TGTGCCAGCAGCCCAGGTCTAGGTCGGTCCTACAATGAGCAGTTCTTC.

The table lists this clone with a count of one. V is TRBV29-1 and J is TRBJ2-1; 9 positions match TRBD2. This CDR3 has 14 amino acids. The V and J ends lost 3 bases and 8 bases, in that order; junction bases with no gene match: 8. Looked up from germline, CDR1 is SQVTM and CDR2 is ANQGSEA. This CDR3 is CSVDIAGDSDEQFF. The CDR3 nucleotides are TGCAGCGTTGACATAGCGGGAGATTCGGATGAGCAGTTCTTC.

The rearrangement links TRBV6-6 to TRBJ1-2; D not certain. CDR1 is MNHNY and CDR2 is SVGAGI in the germline V gene (reference sequence). Trimming took 5 bases from V and 7 from J, leaving 11 bases between them. The CDR3 is made up of 12 amino acids. DNA for the CDR3: TGTGCCAGCAGTGGACTAACTGGTGGCTACACCTTC. Protein product: CASSGLTGGYTF.

This clone was detected once. The rearrangement joins TRBV7-8 to TRBJ2-5; 13 positions agree with TRBD2. V lost 5 bases, J lost 10 bases, and 10 bases stayed unmatched. The CDR3 length is 15 residues. Germline CDR1 SGHVS, CDR2 FQNEAQ. Here the CDR3 reads CASSPGLAGPWGQYF. CDR3 DNA sequence: TGTGCCAGCAGCCCGGGACTAGCGGGGCCTTGGGGCCAGTACTTC.

This clone was detected only a few times. The rearrangement links TRBV2 to TRBJ2-5, with D possibly being TRBD1 (6 bases). Germline CDR1 and CDR2: SNHLY and FYNNEI. V dropped 8 bases and J dropped 3 bases, with 16 bases sitting between them. The CDR3 contains 14 residues. The CDR3 nucleotides are TGTGCCAGCGGTCCGAACAGGGATGAAGAGACCCAGTACTTC. Protein: CASGPNRDEETQYF.

V is TRBV2 and J is TRBJ2-6; TRBD1 or TRBD2 may be the D gene (5 bases each). V was trimmed by 0 bases and J by 6 bases, leaving 9 bases between them. The CDR3 is 15 residues long. Germline CDR1 SNHLY, CDR2 FYNNEI. CDR3 in DNA: TGTGCCAGCAGTGAAGCCGGGGCTATGGCCAACGTCCTGACTTTC. Its translation is CASSEAGAMANVLTF.

This clone occurred a few times. The rearrangement links TRBV5-1 to TRBJ2-1, with TRBD1 matching 9 bases. This CDR3 contains 16 residues. V was clipped by 4 bases and J by 6 bases; unmatched bases: 11. The germline V gene has CDR1 SGHRS and CDR2 YFSETQ. The CDR3 coding sequence is TGCGCCAGCAGCGTACGGGGCACAGGGGGCTCCAATGAGCAGTTCTTC. This encodes CASSVRGTGGSNEQFF.

This clone was seen a single time. The DNA of the CDR3 is TGCGCCAGCAGCCAAGGGGAGGGAGCTAGAGAGACCCAGTACTTC. Translating gives CASSQGEGARETQYF. The V gene is TRBV4-1, the J gene TRBJ2-5; 7 bases line up with TRBD2. The CDR3 loop spans 15 amino acids. The germline CDR1 and CDR2 sequences are MGHRA and YSYEKL. Trimming at V came to 1 base and at J to 4 bases, leaving 6 bases not matched to a gene.

A single count supports this clone. The J gene is TRBJ2-3, the V gene TRBV5-1; no definite D call. The CDR3 length is 13 residues. Germline-derived CDR1 and CDR2 are SGHRS and YFSETQ. The V and J ends lost 1 base and 6 bases respectively, with 9 bases between them. The CDR3 loop is CASSLWFSDTQYF. The CDR3 DNA sequence: TGCGCCAGCAGCTTGTGGTTTTCGGATACGCAGTATTTT.